The following is a T cell receptor beta chain sequence with its context. This sample is drawn from a study of control samples from healthy donors and cancer patients. This CDR3 region has 15 residues. V lost 3 bases to trimming and J lost 7 bases; unmatched junction nucleotides: 5. Germline V gene lookup returns CDR1 SGHTA and CDR2 FQGNSA. Clones were sequenced by immunoSEQ multiplex PCR, and TCRdb holds only the in-frame ones, with some missing. The data show about 59,000 clones, with approximately 92% seen just once and roughly 1.5% held by the top ten. This receptor was obtained from a middle-aged man with colorectal cancer. Sequenced material: PBMCs. This chain joins TRBV7-2 and TRBJ2-2; 10 bases align to TRBD2. CDR3 nucleotide sequence: TGTGCCAGCAGCTTTAGCGGGGGGCCATACGGGGAGCTGTTTTTT. As protein: CASSFSGGPYGELFF. The full variable domain, completed using reference TRBV7-2 and TRBJ2-2, is GAGVSQSPSNKVTEKGKDVELRCDPISGHTALYWYRQSLGQGLEFLIYFQGNSAPDKSGLPSDRFSAERTGGSVSTLTIQRTQQEDSAVYLCASSFSGGPYGELFFGEGSRLTVL.